This T cell receptor (beta chain) originates from a study of cytomegalovirus exposure and HLA in healthy donors. Researchers ran the PCR with 60 Vbeta and 13 Jbeta primers. TCRdb's copy holds only in-frame clones and misses some; the assay was immunoSEQ multiplex PCR. The repertoire has about 120,000 clones, approximately 84% of them found once; the top ten carry 4%. Whole-study results and caveats: For TCR beta chains, V- and J-gene trimming was later linked to a missense DCLRE1C variant.

Donors sampled were nominally healthy, though unrecorded immune exposures were likely. V lost 4 bases to trimming and J lost 1 base, with 14 bases between them. This CDR3 spans 16 amino acids. A remark on this clone: Its antigen remains unidentified.

The chain couples TRBV23-1 to TRBJ2-4; D gene unclear. TRBV23-1 is recorded as an ORF, its role being uncertain. This receptor was obtained from a man aged 18 to 30 in good health and CMV-seropositive. The sequenced sample consisted of PBMCs. CDR3 in DNA: TGCGCCAGCAGTCGCCACGAGGTGCCGGCCAAAAACATTCAGTACTTC. Its translation: CASSRHEVPAKNIQYF.